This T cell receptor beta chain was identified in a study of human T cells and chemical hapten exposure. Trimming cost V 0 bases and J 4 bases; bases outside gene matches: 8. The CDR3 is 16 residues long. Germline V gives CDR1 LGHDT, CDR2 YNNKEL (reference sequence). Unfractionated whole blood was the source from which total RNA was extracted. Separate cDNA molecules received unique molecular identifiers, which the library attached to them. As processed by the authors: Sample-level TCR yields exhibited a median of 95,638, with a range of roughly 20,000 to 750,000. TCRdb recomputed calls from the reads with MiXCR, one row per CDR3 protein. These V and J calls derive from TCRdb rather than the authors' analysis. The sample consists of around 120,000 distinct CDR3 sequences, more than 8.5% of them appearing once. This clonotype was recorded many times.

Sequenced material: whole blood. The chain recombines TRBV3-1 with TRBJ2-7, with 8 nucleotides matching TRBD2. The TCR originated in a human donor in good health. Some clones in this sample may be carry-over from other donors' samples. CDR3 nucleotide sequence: TGTGCCAGCAGCCAAGATGTAGCTAGCGGGTTTTACGAGCAGTACTTC. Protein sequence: CASSQDVASGFYEQYF.